A single sample is the source of the 27 T cell receptor beta chains below, sequenced in a study of T cells in Graves' hyperthyroidism and ophthalmopathy. Amplified TCR beta CDR3 regions derived from RNA transcripts. An initial round of RT-PCR targeting the TCR CDR3 relied on the HTBI primer set. TCRdb reanalysed the multiplex PCR reads using MiXCR and keeps one entry per CDR3 protein. The sample has about 300,000 distinct CDR3 sequences, roughly 18% seen once; the top ten hold approximately 37%. Sequenced sample: blood. The origin of the receptors is a man aged 50 or older with Graves' ophthalmopathy.

This clonotype occurred a few times. The chain joins TRBV11-3 to TRBJ2-1, with TRBD2 as a possible D gene (5 bases). CDR3 length: 14 amino acids. V lost 4 bases and J 7 bases, leaving 14 bases between the germline ends. The germline gives CDR1 SGHNT, CDR2 YENEEA. CDR3 DNA sequence: TGTGCCAGCAGCTGGGCTGAATCGGGAAATGAGCAGTTCTTC. Amino acid sequence: CASSWAESGNEQFF.

The table lists this clonotype with a few counts. The chain carries TRBV24-1 and TRBJ2-7; a weak D match, TRBD1 (6 bases). This CDR3 has 14 residues. Germline V gene lookup returns CDR1 KGHDR and CDR2 SFDVKD. V lost 7 bases to trimming and J lost 1 base, with 13 bases between them. In DNA, the CDR3 is TGTGCCACCAGCTCCGCCCAGGGGTCCTACGAGCAGTACTTC. Translating gives CATSSAQGSYEQYF.

Comments on this clonotype: A much bigger clone sits one base away, suggesting this may be a read error. J is TRBJ1-1 and V is TRBV3-1; D is ambiguous. CDR1 is LGHDT, CDR2 YNNKEL, per germline (reference sequence). The CDR3 runs 14 residues. V gave up 4 bases and J gave up 2 bases, with 11 bases separating them. CDR3 residues: CASSLTDQNTEAFF. In DNA form, the CDR3 reads TGTGCCAGCAGCCTAACAGACCAAAACACTGAAGCTTTCTTT.

The DNA of the CDR3 is TGTGCCTGGGGTGGAGGTAGCGGCAGCACAGATACGCAGTATTTT. This sequence encodes CAWGGGSGSTDTQYF. The chain links TRBV30 to TRBJ2-3; D perhaps matches TRBD2 (6 bases). Germline CDR1 and CDR2: GTSNPN and SVGIG (reference sequence). The CDR3 has 15 amino acids. V lost 5 bases and J 0 bases, leaving 15 bases between the germline ends. Full variable domain (missing parts from reference TRBV30 and TRBJ2-3): SQTIHQWPATLVQPVGSPLSLECTVEGTSNPNLYWYRQAAGRGLQLLFYSVGIGQISSEVPQNLSASRPQDRQFILSSKKLLLSDSGFYLCAWGGGSGSTDTQYFGPGTRLTVL.

The J gene is TRBJ2-3, the V gene TRBV27, with 7 bases fitting TRBD2. This CDR3 spans 15 amino acids. Trimming removed 1 base from V and 1 base from J; junction bases left unmatched: 2. The germline gives CDR1 MNHEY, CDR2 SMNVEV (reference sequence). CDR3 DNA sequence: TGTGCCAGCAGTTTATGGGGGGGGGGCACAGATACGCAGTATTTT. It translates to CASSLWGGGTDTQYF.

This clonotype has at least ten counts. V usage is TRBV11-2 and J usage is TRBJ2-1; possibly TRBD2 for D (6 bases). The V and J ends lost 1 base and 9 bases respectively, with 16 bases between them. Germline V gives CDR1 SGHAT, CDR2 FQNNGV. This CDR3 comprises 15 residues. The CDR3 region is CASSLALGRDGEQFF. CDR3 DNA: TGTGCCAGCAGCTTAGCACTTGGGCGGGACGGTGAGCAGTTCTTC. Full variable domain (rest looked up from reference TRBV11-2 and TRBJ2-1): EAGVAQSPRYKIIEKRQSVAFWCNPISGHATLYWYQQILGQGPKLLIQFQNNGVVDDSQLPKDRFSAERLKGVDSTLKIQPAKLEDSAVYLCASSLALGRDGEQFFGPGTRLTVL.

This clonotype came up a few times. The chain recombines TRBV12-3 or TRBV12-4 with TRBJ1-2; TRBD1 might be the D (5 bases). This CDR3 comprises 13 residues. The germline V and J ends were trimmed by 2 bases and 6 bases, with 10 bases remaining between them. The CDR3 sequence is CASSLQGNDGYTF. DNA of the CDR3: TGTGCCAGCAGTTTACAGGGAAATGATGGCTACACCTTC.

This clonotype was seen at least ten times. The chain's CDR3 is CASSLTSGTSGNEQFF. The CDR3 DNA reads as TGCGCCAGCAGCTTGACCTCCGGGACTAGCGGAAATGAGCAGTTCTTC. V usage is TRBV5-1 and J usage is TRBJ2-1; TRBD2 agrees at 11 bases. CDR1 and CDR2 (germline): SGHRS, YFSETQ. The CDR3 is made up of 16 amino acids. V was clipped by 1 base and J by 7 bases; unmatched bases: 7.

This clonotype was observed many times. The gene calls are TRBV20-1 and TRBJ1-5; D ambiguous. Trimming took off 5 bases at V and 1 base at J, with 12 bases between the two ends. The CDR3 is 14 amino acids. Looked up from germline, CDR1 is DFQATT and CDR2 is SNEGSKA (reference sequence). The CDR3 DNA reads TGCAGTGCTCCGGGTTTGGGGAGCAATCAGCCCCAGCATTTT. Its translation: CSAPGLGSNQPQHF.

The chain combines TRBV4-1 with TRBJ2-2; D is unresolved. This CDR3 contains 17 residues. Germline V gene data show CDR1 as MGHRA and CDR2 as YSYEKL. Trimming took 4 bases from V and 0 from J, leaving 15 bases between them. The CDR3 loop reads CASSPARVGSNTGELFF. The CDR3 nucleotides read TGCGCCAGCAGCCCTGCTCGAGTCGGTTCGAACACCGGGGAGCTGTTTTTT.

This clonotype was detected only a few times. J is TRBJ2-7 and V is TRBV4-2; TRBD2 is a possible D gene (6 bases). In germline, CDR1 is LGHNA, CDR2 YNFKEQ. There are 15 residues in the CDR3. Trimming took 5 bases from V and 2 from J, leaving 16 bases between them. The CDR3 reads CASSAGTPETYEQYF. Written as DNA, the CDR3 is TGTGCCAGCAGCGCCGGGACTCCGGAAACCTACGAGCAGTACTTC.

DNA of the CDR3: TGTGCCAGCACGAAGGCGGGAGTGTACAATGAGCAGTTCTTC. Its translation is CASTKAGVYNEQFF. The genes are TRBV27 and TRBJ2-1; TRBD2 aligns across 7 bases. The germline V gene has CDR1 MNHEY and CDR2 SMNVEV (reference sequence). This CDR3 has 14 amino acids. After removal of 7 bases from V and 4 bases from J, the junction contained 7 bases not matched to a gene.

There are a few counts of this clonotype. The rearrangement links TRBV5-1 to TRBJ2-5, with TRBD2 identical over 8 bases. This CDR3 spans 16 amino acids. V trimming: 5 bases; J trimming: 1 base; junction bases outside the gene matches: 10. The germline CDR1 and CDR2 sequences are SGHRS and YFSETQ. The CDR3 DNA sequence: TGCGCCAGCAGAGGAAGAAGCGGGAGCTCCCAAGAGACCCAGTACTTC. It encodes CASRGRSGSSQETQYF.

V and J are TRBV28 and TRBJ2-7; tentative D call: TRBD2 (5 bases). The CDR3 is 14 residues long. V was trimmed by 3 bases and J by 6 bases, leaving 15 bases between them. Germline V gene data show CDR1 as MDHEN and CDR2 as SYDVKM. The CDR3 DNA reads TGTGCCAGCAGTTTTCGGCTAGCAGTTGGCGAGCAGTACTTC. It yields the protein CASSFRLAVGEQYF.

This clonotype has a handful of counts. CDR3 coding DNA: TGCGCCAGCAGCTTGGCGGACTTTCGATATGGCTACACCTTC. Its protein is CASSLADFRYGYTF. The chain combines TRBV5-1 with TRBJ1-2; no clear D. The length of the CDR3 is 14 residues. Germline CDR1 is SGHRS and CDR2 is YFSETQ. V was pared by 0 bases and J by 5 bases, with 11 bases between.

The sample holds many counts of this clonotype. The gene calls are TRBV5-1 and TRBJ2-3; TRBD2 agrees at 10 bases. This CDR3 spans 14 amino acids. Trimming cost V 2 bases and J 6 bases; bases outside gene matches: 3. The V gene's germline CDR1 is SGHRS and CDR2 YFSETQ. CDR3: CASSLAGGQDTQYF. Written as DNA, the CDR3 is TGCGCCAGCAGCTTAGCGGGAGGGCAGGATACGCAGTATTTT.

V gene TRBV12-3 or TRBV12-4 combines with J gene TRBJ1-5; D is unresolved. The length of the CDR3 is 12 residues. V lost 5 bases and J lost 7, with 9 bases in between. Here the CDR3 reads CASSAQRQPQHF. CDR3 DNA sequence: TGTGCCAGCAGTGCTCAACGCCAGCCCCAGCATTTT.

This clonotype was detected only a few times. The chain employs TRBV6-1 and TRBJ2-4, with D hard to call. The CDR3 sequence is 12 residues long. Germline V CDR1 and CDR2: MNHNS, SASEGT. Trimming cost V 6 bases and J 6 bases, with 9 bases left between them. CDR3 bases: TGTGCCAGCAGCTCTACAGCAAACATTCAGTACTTC. It specifies CASSSTANIQYF.

CDR3 in DNA: TGTGCCAGCAGCATCGAACTAGCGGGAGACGGGGATGAGCAGTTCTTC. Protein product: CASSIELAGDGDEQFF. This sequence joins TRBV2 and TRBJ2-1; 11 bases fit TRBD2. CDR1 SNHLY and CDR2 FYNNEI come from the germline V gene. The length of the CDR3 is 16 residues. J lost 8 bases, V lost 6 bases, and 12 bases had no gene match.

V and J are TRBV19 and TRBJ1-5; weak D call: TRBD1 (6 bases). The V end lost 5 bases, the J end lost 9 bases, and 14 bases lay between the germline ends. CDR3 size: 13 residues. Germline V gene data show CDR1 as LNHDA and CDR2 as SQIVND (reference sequence). The CDR3 protein is CASSEGGLRPQHF. The CDR3 coding sequence is TGTGCCAGTAGTGAGGGGGGTCTACGGCCCCAGCATTTT.

The gene calls are TRBV28 and TRBJ1-5; 7 bases agree with TRBD1. This CDR3 has 16 residues. CDR1 MDHEN and CDR2 SYDVKM come from the germline V gene. V lost 5 bases and J lost 6; bases outside the gene matches: 13. Written as DNA, the CDR3 is TGTGCCAGCAGTCCCCCAGGGGGTCGGCTGGCTCAGCCCCAGCATTTT. Amino acid sequence: CASSPPGGRLAQPQHF.

This clonotype is a singleton in its sample. J is TRBJ2-3 and V is TRBV6-2 or TRBV6-3; no definite D call. CDR1 is MNHEY, CDR2 SVGEGT, per germline. Trimming shortened V by 5 bases and J by 6 bases, and 9 bases separated the two germline ends. This CDR3 contains 12 residues. In DNA, the CDR3 is TGTGCCAGCAGTGTTGGAGTGGATACGCAGTATTTT. It is translated as CASSVGVDTQYF.

This clonotype was counted at least ten times. This chain connects TRBV20-1 to TRBJ2-7, with TRBD1 identical over 8 bases. This CDR3 comprises 14 residues. Losses at the gene ends were 1 base for V and 6 bases for J; bases not matched to a gene: 8. Germline CDR1 and CDR2: DFQATT and SNEGSKA (reference sequence). The CDR3 protein is CSARAGQGLTEQYF. The CDR3 region has the DNA TGCAGTGCTAGAGCCGGACAGGGCCTGACCGAGCAGTACTTC.

A remark on this clonotype: The CDR3 end shows no conserved phenylalanine or tryptophan, and so a read error is likely. This chain uses TRBV5-5 with TRBJ2-5; 8 nucleotides align to TRBD1. Germline loops: CDR1 SGHKS, CDR2 YYEKEE (reference sequence). The length of the CDR3 is 16 residues. The V and J ends lost 3 bases and 5 bases, in that order; junction bases with no gene match: 12. CDR3 bases: TGTGCCAGCAGCTCCCTCGGACAGGGAAGGCTGGAGACCCAGTACCTC. Translated, it gives CASSSLGQGRLETQYL.

This clonotype was found many times. CDR3 sequence (DNA): TGCAGTGCCCCCCCATTAGTGGGACCGTCCTACGAGCAGTACTTC. Protein product: CSAPPLVGPSYEQYF. V gene TRBV20-1 combines with J gene TRBJ2-7, with D perhaps assigned TRBD1 or TRBD2 (5 bases each). From germline, CDR1 is DFQATT and CDR2 SNEGSKA (reference sequence). Deletions cut 6 bases from V and 1 base from J, with 19 bases between. CDR3 length equals 15 residues.

This clonotype was recorded at least ten times. The chain carries TRBV6-2 or TRBV6-3 and TRBJ2-7; tentatively, D is TRBD1 (6 bases). Per germline, CDR1 MNHEY and CDR2 SVGEGT. The V gene lost 3 bases and the J gene lost 4 bases, with 16 bases spanning the gap. CDR3 length: 15 residues. The CDR3 protein is CASSYPDRGKYEQYF. CDR3 sequence (DNA): TGTGCCAGCAGTTATCCGGACAGAGGTAAATACGAGCAGTACTTC.

This clonotype was seen repeatedly, ten times or more. The chain recombines TRBV7-9 with TRBJ2-3; 11 positions agree with TRBD2. Germline trimming cut 8 bases from V and 4 bases from J; bases unmatched to any gene: 8. The CDR3 extends over 15 amino acids. Germline loops: CDR1 SEHNR, CDR2 FQNEAQ (reference sequence). CDR3 sequence: CASLTSGSVADTQYF. The CDR3 coding sequence is TGTGCCAGCCTAACTAGCGGGAGTGTTGCAGATACGCAGTATTTT.